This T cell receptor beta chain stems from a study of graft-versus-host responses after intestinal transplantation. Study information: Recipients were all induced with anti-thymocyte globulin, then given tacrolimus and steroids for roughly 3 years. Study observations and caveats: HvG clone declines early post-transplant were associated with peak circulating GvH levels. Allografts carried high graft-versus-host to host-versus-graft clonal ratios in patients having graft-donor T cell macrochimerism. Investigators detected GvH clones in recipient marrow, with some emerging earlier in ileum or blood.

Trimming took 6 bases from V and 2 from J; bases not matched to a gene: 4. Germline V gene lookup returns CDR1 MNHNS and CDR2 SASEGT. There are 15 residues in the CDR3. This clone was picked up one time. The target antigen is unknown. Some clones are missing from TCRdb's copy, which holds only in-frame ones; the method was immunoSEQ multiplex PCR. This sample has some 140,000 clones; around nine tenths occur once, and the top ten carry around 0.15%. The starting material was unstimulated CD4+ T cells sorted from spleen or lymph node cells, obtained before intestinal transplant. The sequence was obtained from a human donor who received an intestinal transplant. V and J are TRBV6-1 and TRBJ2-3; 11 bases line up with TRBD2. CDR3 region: CASSLSGGATDTQYF. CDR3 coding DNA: TGTGCCAGCAGCCTTAGCGGGGGGGCCACAGATACGCAGTATTTT.